The 3 T cell receptor beta chains below all came from one sample that was sequenced in a study of T cells in Graves' hyperthyroidism and ophthalmopathy. RNA transcripts served as the template for amplifying TCR beta CDR3 regions. The HTBI set primed first-round TCR CDR3 RT-PCR. TCRdb independently ran MiXCR on the multiplex PCR reads; one entry per CDR3 protein. The table has roughly 150,000 distinct CDR3 sequences, 8% to 9.5% seen once. The sample taken for sequencing was blood. The receptors come from a woman aged 18-29 years with Graves' hyperthyroidism that later progressed to Graves' ophthalmopathy.

This clonotype showed up many times. This chain connects TRBV30 to TRBJ1-5; D gene unclear. Germline-derived CDR1 and CDR2 are GTSNPN and SVGIG (reference sequence). V was trimmed by 2 bases and J by 10 bases, leaving 15 bases between them. The CDR3 has 13 residues. The CDR3 reads CAWSPRRAFPQHF. Written as DNA, the CDR3 is TGTGCCTGGAGTCCTCGAAGGGCCTTTCCCCAGCATTTT.

This clonotype showed up many times. A junction boundary mismatches the germline segment, possibly from a read error. The genes are TRBV2 and TRBJ1-1; 10 nucleotides align to TRBD1. Germline V CDR1 and CDR2: SNHLY, FYNNEI. There are 13 residues in the CDR3. CDR3 protein: CASERDRGTGAFF. The CDR3 DNA sequence: TGTGCCAGCGAACGGGACAGGGGCACTGGAGCTTTCTTT. Combining the CDR3 with reference TRBV2 and TRBJ1-1 gives the whole variable domain EPEVTQTPSHQVTQMGQEVILRCVPISNHLYFYWYRQILGQKVEFLVSFYNNEISEKSEIFDDQFSVERPDGSNFTLKIRSTKLEDSAMYFCASERDRGTGAFFGQGTRLTVV.

This clonotype was detected many times. The chain employs TRBV2 and TRBJ2-3; the D gene is possibly TRBD2 (6 bases). The germline V gene encodes CDR1 SNHLY and CDR2 FYNNEI. V was trimmed by 5 bases and J by 3 bases, leaving 15 bases between them. The CDR3 has 15 residues. CDR3: CASSFGRERTDTQYF. The CDR3 nucleotides are TGTGCCAGCAGTTTCGGACGGGAGAGAACAGATACGCAGTATTTT.